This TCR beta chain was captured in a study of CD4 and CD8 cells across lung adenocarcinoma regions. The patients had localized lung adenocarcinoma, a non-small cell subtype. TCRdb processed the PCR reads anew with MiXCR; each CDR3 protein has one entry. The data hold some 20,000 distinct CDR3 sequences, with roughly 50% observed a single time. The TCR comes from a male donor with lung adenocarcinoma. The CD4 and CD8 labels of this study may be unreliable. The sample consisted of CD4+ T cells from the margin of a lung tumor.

CDR3 bases: TGTGCCAGCAGTTTGTCCACGATGGAGACCCAGTACTTC. Translating gives CASSLSTMETQYF. This chain links TRBV12-3 or TRBV12-4 with TRBJ2-1, with D hard to call. The J call may be faulty, since TRBJ2-5 better matches the DNA end. This CDR3 contains 13 residues.